Each of the 20 T cell receptor beta chains below was sequenced from the same sample in a study of response to subunit inactivated influenza vaccine. Each CDR3 protein gets one entry after TCRdb re-called the RT-PCR reads with MiXCR. The top ten hold about an eighth of the sample, which has 400,000 to 650,000 distinct CDR3 sequences, approximately 6.9% seen once. The sequences come from PBMCs from blood, collected less than 30 months after vaccination. The receptors here all came from a man aged 50 to 69 who received an inactivated influenza vaccine.

In this sample, this clonotype turned up many times. The chain recombines TRBV28 with TRBJ2-4, with 11 positions matching TRBD2. In germline, CDR1 is MDHEN, CDR2 SYDVKM. This CDR3 comprises 19 residues. J lost 6 bases, V lost 1 base, and 14 bases had no gene match. Written as DNA, the CDR3 is TGTGCCAGCAGTTTATTAGGACTAGCGGGTTTGTCGGAGGGAAACATTCAGTACTTC. As protein: CASSLLGLAGLSEGNIQYF.

This clonotype was seen at least ten times. The J gene is TRBJ1-2, the V gene TRBV5-1; 10 bases are a match to TRBD1. The V and J ends lost 4 bases and 3 bases, in that order; junction bases with no gene match: 3. This CDR3 is built from 14 residues. Germline lookup yields CDR1 SGHRS and CDR2 YFSETQ. CDR3 DNA: TGCGCCAGCAGCCCAGGACAGGGGGACTATGGCTACACCTTC. As protein: CASSPGQGDYGYTF.

The CDR3 DNA sequence: TGTGCCAGCAGCTTGGTACCCGGGGGGCCCGAAGAAGGGAATGAGCAGTTCTTC. Its protein is CASSLVPGGPEEGNEQFF. The rearrangement uses TRBV5-6 and TRBJ2-1, with D maybe TRBD2 (7 bases). Trimming pared 0 bases from V and 7 bases from J, leaving 23 bases between. The CDR3 spans 18 residues. Germline values: CDR1 SGHDT, CDR2 YYEEEE.

This clonotype was recorded at least ten times. The V call is TRBV10-3, the J call TRBJ1-6; tentative D call: TRBD1 (5 bases). The germline gives CDR1 ENHRY, CDR2 SYGVKD. This CDR3 has 14 residues. V dropped 0 bases and J dropped 5 bases, with 5 bases sitting between them. CDR3 sequence: CAISESGDNSPLHF. DNA of the CDR3: TGTGCCATCAGTGAGTCGGGGGATAATTCACCCCTCCACTTT.

This clonotype has at least ten counts. The gene calls are TRBV6-5 and TRBJ2-4; D ambiguous. Germline V CDR1 and CDR2: MNHEY, SVGAGI. Trimming cost V 2 bases and J 15 bases, with 14 bases left between them. CDR3 length equals 12 residues. The CDR3 loop is CASSYGSDLLYF. The CDR3 DNA reads as TGTGCCAGCAGTTACGGGTCCGATTTGCTGTACTTC.

The chain links TRBV15 to TRBJ1-5; D gene unclear. Per germline, CDR1 LNHNV and CDR2 YYDKDF (reference sequence). The CDR3 length is 16 residues. Trimming left V 0 bases short and J 1 base short, with 10 bases between. This CDR3 is CATSRDLGRSNQPQHF. The CDR3 DNA reads as TGTGCCACCAGCAGAGATCTTGGGAGAAGCAATCAGCCCCAGCATTTT.

This clonotype was seen only a few times. This sequence joins TRBV7-2 and TRBJ1-1, with D possibly matching TRBD1 (6 bases). V was clipped by 5 bases and J by 0 bases, with 13 bases between them. CDR1 is SGHTA, CDR2 FQGNSA, per germline. CDR3 length: 15 amino acids. The CDR3 DNA follows: TGTGCCAGCAGCCCACAGGGAACATTGAACACTGAAGCTTTCTTT. It yields the protein CASSPQGTLNTEAFF.

This clonotype was detected a few times. Here the CDR3 DNA reads TGTGCCAGCAGCTGGCGGGAGCGCCCCGGGGAGCTGTTTTTT. It encodes CASSWRERPGELFF. This chain joins TRBV5-4 and TRBJ2-2; TRBD2 agrees at 7 bases. V trimming: 3 bases; J trimming: 6 bases; junction bases outside the gene matches: 5. This CDR3 is 14 amino acids long. Germline loops: CDR1 SGHNT, CDR2 YYREEE (reference sequence).

CDR3 region: CASSNRDRGHHEQFF. The CDR3 DNA sequence: TGTGCCAGCAGCAACCGGGACAGGGGGCACCATGAGCAGTTCTTC. J is TRBJ2-1 and V is TRBV5-5, with 12 positions matching TRBD1. The junction had 7 bases not matched to a gene; V was cut back by 4 bases and J by 8 bases. The CDR3 spans 15 residues. Germline assignment: CDR1 SGHKS and CDR2 YYEKEE (reference sequence).

This clonotype was seen at least ten times. The chain links TRBV20-1 to TRBJ2-5; 14 nucleotides line up with TRBD2. The CDR3 runs 16 residues. The germline gives CDR1 DFQATT, CDR2 SNEGSKA (reference sequence). The trim removed 3 bases at V and 5 bases at J, leaving 8 bases unmatched. CDR3 DNA: TGCAGTGCTAGCGGACTAGCGGGAGGCATGGCCGAGACCCAGTACTTC. It is translated as CSASGLAGGMAETQYF.

The chain links TRBV7-2 to TRBJ1-4; D not certain. Germline V CDR1 and CDR2: SGHTA, FQGNSA. Trimming stripped 5 bases from V and 3 bases from J, with 13 bases between. The CDR3 is made up of 15 amino acids. CDR3 nucleotides: TGTGCCAGCAGCGGACGAGGTGGAGCTAATGAAAAACTGTTTTTT. This gives the protein CASSGRGGANEKLFF.

In this sample, this clonotype turned up many times. The chain carries TRBV7-9 and TRBJ2-3, with D uncertain. Germline lookup yields CDR1 SEHNR and CDR2 FQNEAQ (reference sequence). V lost 5 bases, J lost 2 bases, and 8 bases lay in between. CDR3 size: 13 residues. CDR3 nucleotides: TGTGCCAGCAGCATGCTAGACACAGATACGCAGTATTTT. This codes for CASSMLDTDTQYF.

This clonotype has at least ten counts. J is TRBJ1-1 and V is TRBV27; a weak D match, TRBD1 (5 bases). Germline CDR1 reads MNHEY; CDR2 reads SMNVEV (reference sequence). V lost 8 bases to trimming and J lost 6 bases, with 16 bases between them. The CDR3 is 13 residues long. The CDR3 bases are TGTGCCAGCCGGCAGGGAACGGGTCCTGAAGCTTTCTTT. Amino acid sequence: CASRQGTGPEAFF.

V gene TRBV4-1 combines with J gene TRBJ2-7, with 8 bases lining up with TRBD2. Germline V gene lookup returns CDR1 MGHRA and CDR2 YSYEKL. V shed 5 bases and J 5 bases; nucleotides not matched to a gene: 8. This CDR3 is built from 14 residues. The CDR3 DNA is TGCGCCAGCAGCGAGGAGCGGGAGATCAACGAGCAGTACTTC. Protein: CASSEEREINEQYF.

V is TRBV9 and J is TRBJ2-3; TRBD2 matches 11 bases. The V and J ends lost 3 bases and 6 bases, in that order; junction bases with no gene match: 6. The CDR3 spans 15 residues. Germline CDR1 SGDLS, CDR2 YYNGEE. CDR3 sequence: CASSGLSGGADTQYF. For the CDR3, the DNA is TGTGCCAGCAGCGGCCTTAGCGGGGGGGCGGATACGCAGTATTTT.

This clonotype was detected only a few times. This chain joins TRBV20-1 and TRBJ2-1; possibly TRBD2 for D (6 bases). Germline loops: CDR1 DFQATT, CDR2 SNEGSKA (reference sequence). The V end lost 8 bases, the J end lost 3 bases, and 20 bases lay between the germline ends. This CDR3 spans 15 amino acids. This CDR3 is CSTPRAGRNYNEQFF. The DNA for the CDR3 is TGCAGTACGCCCCGGGCGGGACGAAACTACAATGAGCAGTTCTTC.

This clonotype has a count of ten or more. The chain has TRBV7-2 and TRBJ2-7; the D call may be TRBD1 or TRBD2 (5 bases each). Germline loops: CDR1 SGHTA, CDR2 FQGNSA. The V end lost 2 bases, the J end lost 5 bases, and 13 bases lay between the germline ends. The CDR3 is 14 amino acids. CDR3 residues: CASSLSGPSNEQYF. The CDR3, as DNA: TGTGCCAGCAGCTTATCGGGACCGAGCAACGAGCAGTACTTC.

A remark on this clonotype: One end of the junction is discordant with germline, which a read error may explain. The chain has TRBV9 and TRBJ1-2; D unresolved. This CDR3 has 14 amino acids. Germline V CDR1 and CDR2: SGDLS, YYNGEE. CDR3 in DNA: TGTGCCAGCAGCGTAGAAGGGAAACTTAGTGGCTGCACCTTC. It specifies CASSVEGKLSGCTF.

The chain carries TRBV7-2 and TRBJ2-7; TRBD2 might be the D (5 bases). V was shortened by 6 bases and J by 6 bases, with 9 bases between the two germline ends. From germline, CDR1 is SGHTA and CDR2 FQGNSA. The CDR3 spans 11 residues. CDR3 coding DNA: TGTGCCAGCAGGGATGAGGGCGAGCAGTACTTC. It encodes CASRDEGEQYF.

The genes are TRBV6-5 and TRBJ2-2; D possibly corresponds to TRBD2 (6 bases). With 2 bases removed from V and 5 bases from J, the gap between germline ends came to 9 bases. In germline, CDR1 is MNHEY, CDR2 SVGAGI. The CDR3 has 14 amino acids. The CDR3 loop reads CASSYGGLTGELFF. In DNA form, the CDR3 reads TGTGCCAGCAGTTACGGGGGGTTAACCGGGGAGCTGTTTTTT.